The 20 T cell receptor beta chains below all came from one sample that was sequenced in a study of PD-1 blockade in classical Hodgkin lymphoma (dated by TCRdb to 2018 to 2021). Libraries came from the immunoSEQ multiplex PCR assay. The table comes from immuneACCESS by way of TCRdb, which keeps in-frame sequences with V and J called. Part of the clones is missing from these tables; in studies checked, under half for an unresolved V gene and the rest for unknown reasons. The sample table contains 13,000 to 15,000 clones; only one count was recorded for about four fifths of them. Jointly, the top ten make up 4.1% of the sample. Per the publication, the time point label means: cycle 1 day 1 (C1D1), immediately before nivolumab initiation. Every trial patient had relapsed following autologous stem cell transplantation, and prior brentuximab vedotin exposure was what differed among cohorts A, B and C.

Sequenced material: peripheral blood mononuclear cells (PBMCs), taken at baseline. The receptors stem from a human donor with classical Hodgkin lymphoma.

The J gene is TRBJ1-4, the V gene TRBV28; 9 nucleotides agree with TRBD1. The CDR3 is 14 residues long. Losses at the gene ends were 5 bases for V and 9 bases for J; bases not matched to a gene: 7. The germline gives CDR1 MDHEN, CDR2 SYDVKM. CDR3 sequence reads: CASSPPGTGKKLFF. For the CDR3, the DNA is TGTGCCAGCAGTCCCCCCGGGACAGGGAAAAAACTGTTTTTT.

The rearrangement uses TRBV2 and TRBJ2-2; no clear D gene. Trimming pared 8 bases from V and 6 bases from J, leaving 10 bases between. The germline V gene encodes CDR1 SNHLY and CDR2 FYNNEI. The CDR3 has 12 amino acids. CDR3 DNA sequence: TGTGCCAGCGTACTACAGCCCGGGGAGCTGTTTTTT. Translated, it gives CASVLQPGELFF.

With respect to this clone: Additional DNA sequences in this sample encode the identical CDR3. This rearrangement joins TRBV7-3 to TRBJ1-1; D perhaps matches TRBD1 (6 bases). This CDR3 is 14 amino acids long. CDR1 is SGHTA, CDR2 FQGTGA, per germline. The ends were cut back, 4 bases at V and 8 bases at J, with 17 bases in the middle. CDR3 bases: TGTGCCAGCAGCTCACGGCGGGGGGCGGTCGAAGCTTTCTTT. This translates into CASSSRRGAVEAFF.

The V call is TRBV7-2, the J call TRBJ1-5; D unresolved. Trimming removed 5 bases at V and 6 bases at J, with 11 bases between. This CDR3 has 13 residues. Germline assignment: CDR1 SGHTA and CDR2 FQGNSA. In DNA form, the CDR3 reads TGTGCCAGCAGCCAATCGCGTGTTCAGCCCCAGCATTTT. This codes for CASSQSRVQPQHF.

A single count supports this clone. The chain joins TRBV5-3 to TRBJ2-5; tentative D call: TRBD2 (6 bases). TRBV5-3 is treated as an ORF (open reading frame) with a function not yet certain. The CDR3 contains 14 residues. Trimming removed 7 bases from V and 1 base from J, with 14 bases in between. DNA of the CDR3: TGTGCCAGATCCCCGTGGAGGGGCCAAGAGACCCAGTACTTC. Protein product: CARSPWRGQETQYF.

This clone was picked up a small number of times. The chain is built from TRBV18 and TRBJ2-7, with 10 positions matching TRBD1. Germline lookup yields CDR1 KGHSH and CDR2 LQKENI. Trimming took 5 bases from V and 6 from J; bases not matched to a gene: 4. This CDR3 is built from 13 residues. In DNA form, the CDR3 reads TGTGCCAGCTCAGACGGGACAGGGGTCGAGCAGTACTTC. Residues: CASSDGTGVEQYF.

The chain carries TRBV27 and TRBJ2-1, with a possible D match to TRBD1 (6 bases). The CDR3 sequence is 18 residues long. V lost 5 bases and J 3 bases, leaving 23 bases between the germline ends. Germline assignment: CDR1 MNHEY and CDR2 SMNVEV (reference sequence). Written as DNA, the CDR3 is TGTGCCAGCAGTCCAGGGGCCGGGACGCGAAGCGGCTACAATGAGCAGTTCTTC. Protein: CASSPGAGTRSGYNEQFF.

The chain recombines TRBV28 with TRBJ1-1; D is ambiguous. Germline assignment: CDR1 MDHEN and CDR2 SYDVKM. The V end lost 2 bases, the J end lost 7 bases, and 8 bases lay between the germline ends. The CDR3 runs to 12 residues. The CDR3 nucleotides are TGTGCCAGCAGTTTAGCGCCATTTGAAGCTTTCTTT. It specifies CASSLAPFEAFF.

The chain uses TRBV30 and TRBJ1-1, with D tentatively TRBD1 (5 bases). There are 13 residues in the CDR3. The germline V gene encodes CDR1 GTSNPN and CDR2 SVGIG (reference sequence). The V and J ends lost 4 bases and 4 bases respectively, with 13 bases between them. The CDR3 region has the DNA TGTGCCTGGACCTTACTGACAGTCACTGAAGCTTTCTTT. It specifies CAWTLLTVTEAFF.

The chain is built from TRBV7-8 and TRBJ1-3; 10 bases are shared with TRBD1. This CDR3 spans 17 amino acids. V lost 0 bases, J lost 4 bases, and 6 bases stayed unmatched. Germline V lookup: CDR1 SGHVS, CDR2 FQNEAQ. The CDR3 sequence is CASSLARQGARGNTIYF. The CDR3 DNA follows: TGTGCCAGCAGCTTAGCCCGACAGGGGGCGAGAGGAAACACCATATATTTT.

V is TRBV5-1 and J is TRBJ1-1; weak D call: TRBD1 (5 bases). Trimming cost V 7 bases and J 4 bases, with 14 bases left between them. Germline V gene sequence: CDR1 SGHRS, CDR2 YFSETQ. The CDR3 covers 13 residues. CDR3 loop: CASRAGAGTEAFF. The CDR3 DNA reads TGCGCCAGCCGGGCTGGGGCGGGCACTGAAGCTTTCTTT.

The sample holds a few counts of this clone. Written as DNA, the CDR3 is TGTGCCAGCAGCTTTCCCGAAGGGGGGGCTGGTGTCTACGAGCAGTACTTC. This translates into CASSFPEGGAGVYEQYF. The J gene is TRBJ2-7, the V gene TRBV7-2; tentatively, D is TRBD2 (7 bases). Trimming took 3 bases from V and 3 from J, leaving 21 bases between them. Germline values: CDR1 SGHTA, CDR2 FQGNSA. The CDR3 is 17 residues long.

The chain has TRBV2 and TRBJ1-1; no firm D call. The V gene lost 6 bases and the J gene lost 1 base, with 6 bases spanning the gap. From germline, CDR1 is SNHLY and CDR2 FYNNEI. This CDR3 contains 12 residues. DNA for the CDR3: TGTGCCAGCAGCCGGGAGAACACTGAAGCTTTCTTT. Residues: CASSRENTEAFF.

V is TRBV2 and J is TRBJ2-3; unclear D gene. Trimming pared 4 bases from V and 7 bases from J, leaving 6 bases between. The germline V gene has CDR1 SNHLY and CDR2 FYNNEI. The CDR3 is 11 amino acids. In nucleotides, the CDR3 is TGTGCCAGCAGTGGGAAGAATACGCAGTATTTT. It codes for CASSGKNTQYF.

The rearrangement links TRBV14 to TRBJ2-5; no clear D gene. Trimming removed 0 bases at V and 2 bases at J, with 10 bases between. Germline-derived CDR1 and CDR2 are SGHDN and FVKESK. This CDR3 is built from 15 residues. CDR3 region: CASSQDMIPQETQYF. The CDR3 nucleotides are TGTGCCAGCAGCCAAGACATGATCCCTCAAGAGACCCAGTACTTC.

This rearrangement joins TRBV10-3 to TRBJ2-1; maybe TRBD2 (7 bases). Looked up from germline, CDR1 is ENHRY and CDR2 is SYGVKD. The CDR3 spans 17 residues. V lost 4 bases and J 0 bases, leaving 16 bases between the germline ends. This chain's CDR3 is CAISGGGAVSSYNEQFF. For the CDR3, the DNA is TGTGCCATCAGTGGTGGGGGGGCGGTCAGCTCCTACAATGAGCAGTTCTTC.

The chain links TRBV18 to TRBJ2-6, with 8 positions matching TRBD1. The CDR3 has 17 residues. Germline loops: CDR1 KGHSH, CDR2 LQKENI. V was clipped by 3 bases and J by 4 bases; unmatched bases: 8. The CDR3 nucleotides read TGTGCCAGCTCACCTAGGCAGGGGGCGATGGGGGCCAACGTCCTGACTTTC. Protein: CASSPRQGAMGANVLTF.

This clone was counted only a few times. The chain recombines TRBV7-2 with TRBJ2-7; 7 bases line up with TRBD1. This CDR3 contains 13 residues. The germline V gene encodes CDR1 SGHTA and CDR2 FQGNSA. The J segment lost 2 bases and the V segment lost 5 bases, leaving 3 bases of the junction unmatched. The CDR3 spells CASSPGQTYEQYF. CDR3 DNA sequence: TGTGCCAGCAGCCCGGGACAGACCTACGAGCAGTACTTC.

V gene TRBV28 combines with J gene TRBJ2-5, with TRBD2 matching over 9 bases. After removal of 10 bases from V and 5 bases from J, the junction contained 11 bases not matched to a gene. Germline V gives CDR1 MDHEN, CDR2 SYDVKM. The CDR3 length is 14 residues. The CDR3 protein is CATKSPSGIETQYF. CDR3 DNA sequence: TGTGCCACTAAGAGTCCTAGCGGGATTGAGACCCAGTACTTC.

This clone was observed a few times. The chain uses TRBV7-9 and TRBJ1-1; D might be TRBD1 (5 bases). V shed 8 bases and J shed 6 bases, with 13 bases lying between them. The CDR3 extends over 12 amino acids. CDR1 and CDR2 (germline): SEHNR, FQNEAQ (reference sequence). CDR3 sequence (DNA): TGTGCCAGCCTAGGACGGGGGTCTGAAGCTTTCTTT. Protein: CASLGRGSEAFF.